This entry lists 17 T cell receptor beta chains sequenced from one sample in a study of shared T cell receptors in the human thymus. Sequencing was performed with immunoSEQ multiplex PCR; in TCRdb, only in-frame clones are kept and a portion is missing. The sample consists of hundreds of thousands of clones, approximately 87% of them appearing once. Separately, the same data were catalogued under a study of human thymus T cells.

The specimen sequenced was thymocytes. These receptors were collected from a boy in the first two years of life with a congenital heart defect.

The DNA of the CDR3 is TGTGCCAGCAGCCAAAGTAACAAGAGCGGTCAGCCCCAGCATTTT. Protein product: CASSQSNKSGQPQHF. This chain uses TRBV2 with TRBJ1-5; D is unresolved. This CDR3 has 15 amino acids. The germline CDR1 and CDR2 sequences are SNHLY and FYNNEI. V gave up 6 bases and J gave up 6 bases, with 18 bases separating them.

This clone was recorded only once. The V and J genes are TRBV28 and TRBJ1-5; D might be TRBD1 (6 bases). The CDR3 length is 14 residues. Germline-derived CDR1 and CDR2 are MDHEN and SYDVKM. V gave up 10 bases and J gave up 2 bases, with 15 bases separating them. The CDR3 sequence is CATEVKGGNQPQHF. The CDR3 DNA is TGTGCCACCGAGGTAAAGGGGGGCAATCAGCCCCAGCATTTT.

The rearrangement joins TRBV7-9 to TRBJ2-2; D remains ambiguous. Trimming shortened V by 5 bases and J by 4 bases, and 11 bases separated the two germline ends. This CDR3 spans 14 amino acids. Germline CDR1 SEHNR, CDR2 FQNEAQ (reference sequence). CDR3 coding DNA: TGTGCCAGCAGCCCCTATTGGGCCACCGGGGAGCTGTTTTTT. Translation: CASSPYWATGELFF.

The CDR3 DNA follows: TGTGCCAGCAGCCGCCGGCCCGGACAGGGGAGAAACTACGAGCAGTACTTC. Residues: CASSRRPGQGRNYEQYF. V is TRBV13 and J is TRBJ2-7; 9 bases align to TRBD1. CDR1 and CDR2 (germline): PRHDT, FYEKMQ (reference sequence). This CDR3 comprises 17 residues. J gave up 3 bases and V 5 bases, and 14 bases lay outside the gene matches.

V gene TRBV11-1 combines with J gene TRBJ2-1, with 12 nucleotides matching TRBD2. V lost 4 bases to trimming and J lost 12 bases; unmatched junction nucleotides: 10. The CDR3 extends over 15 amino acids. The germline V gene has CDR1 SGHAT and CDR2 FQDESV (reference sequence). This CDR3 reads CASSSLTSGRTLQFF. The CDR3 region has the DNA TGTGCCAGCAGCTCCCTGACTAGCGGGAGAACTCTGCAGTTCTTC.

The chain joins TRBV6-5 to TRBJ2-1; 8 bases map to TRBD2. Germline V gene data show CDR1 as MNHEY and CDR2 as SVGAGI. The ends lost 2 bases at V and 0 bases at J; junction bases unmatched: 3. The CDR3 consists of 16 residues. In nucleotides, the CDR3 is TGTGCCAGCAGTTACACTAGCGGTAGCTCCTACAATGAGCAGTTCTTC. Translating gives CASSYTSGSSYNEQFF.

The chain links TRBV27 to TRBJ1-5, with D uncertain. The germline V and J ends were trimmed by 5 bases and 5 bases, with 10 bases remaining between them. Germline V gene data show CDR1 as MNHEY and CDR2 as SMNVEV (reference sequence). The length of the CDR3 is 13 residues. The CDR3 loop reads CASSPAGDQPQHF. The CDR3 bases are TGTGCCAGCAGTCCCGCCGGGGATCAGCCCCAGCATTTT.

This clone came up once. The CDR3 nucleotides are TGTGCCAGCCCCTGGGCGGAAGCTTTCTTT. Protein sequence: CASPWAEAFF. J is TRBJ1-1 and V is TRBV7-9; no clear D gene. Trimming took off 8 bases at V and 8 bases at J, with 9 bases between the two ends. CDR1 is SEHNR, CDR2 FQNEAQ, per germline (reference sequence). CDR3 length: 10 amino acids.

This sequence joins TRBV28 and TRBJ2-2; a weak D match, TRBD1 (6 bases). CDR3 length: 15 residues. CDR1 and CDR2 from the germline V gene are MDHEN and SYDVKM. Trimming shortened V by 6 bases and J by 1 base, and 12 bases separated the two germline ends. The CDR3 coding sequence is TGTGCCAGCAGATCGACAGGACTGAACACCGGGGAGCTGTTTTTT. It translates to CASRSTGLNTGELFF.

The CDR3 DNA is TGTGCCAGCAGCTTAGCGTGGGGTGGACTCCCGAACACTGAAGCTTTCTTT. It translates to CASSLAWGGLPNTEAFF. This sequence joins TRBV7-9 and TRBJ1-1; D call uncertain. The V gene lost 0 bases and the J gene lost 1 base, with 15 bases spanning the gap. Germline V gene sequence: CDR1 SEHNR, CDR2 FQNEAQ (reference sequence). This CDR3 is 17 amino acids long.

CDR3 coding DNA: TGTGCCAGCTCACCGGGGGCCAGGTCCTACGAGCAGTACTTC. The encoded protein is CASSPGARSYEQYF. This chain connects TRBV18 to TRBJ2-7; possibly TRBD1 for D (6 bases). Looked up from germline, CDR1 is KGHSH and CDR2 is LQKENI. V was pared by 3 bases and J by 1 base, with 10 bases between. This CDR3 spans 14 amino acids.

The V call is TRBV7-2, the J call TRBJ1-5; TRBD1 matches at 8 bases. This CDR3 region has 16 residues. CDR1 and CDR2 (germline): SGHTA, FQGNSA. Trimming at V came to 0 bases and at J to 6 bases, leaving 7 bases not matched to a gene. The CDR3 sequence is CASSLARDRGGQPQHF. DNA for the CDR3: TGTGCCAGCAGCTTAGCGCGTGACAGGGGAGGTCAGCCCCAGCATTTT.

J is TRBJ1-5 and V is TRBV2; 8 positions agree with TRBD1. V trimming: 3 bases; J trimming: 7 bases; junction bases outside the gene matches: 8. This CDR3 spans 15 amino acids. CDR1 SNHLY and CDR2 FYNNEI come from the germline V gene. The CDR3 DNA follows: TGTGCCAGCAGTGACCGGGACAGGATAGGGCAGCCCCAGCATTTT. This sequence encodes CASSDRDRIGQPQHF.

The chain uses TRBV19 and TRBJ1-2, with 7 positions matching TRBD1. Trimming at V came to 6 bases and at J to 0 bases, leaving 13 bases not matched to a gene. The CDR3 runs 17 residues. The germline V gene has CDR1 LNHDA and CDR2 SQIVND (reference sequence). The CDR3 loop reads CASSATGSGGPNYGYTF. The CDR3 bases are TGTGCCAGTAGCGCCACCGGTTCAGGGGGTCCTAACTATGGCTACACCTTC. The variable domain in full, with the rest retrieved from reference TRBV19 and TRBJ1-2, is DGGITQSPKYLFRKEGQNVTLSCEQNLNHDAMYWYRQDPGQGLRLIYYSQIVNDFQKGDIAEGYSVSREKKESFPLTVTSAQKNPTAFYLCASSATGSGGPNYGYTFGSGTRLTVV.

The gene calls are TRBV11-3 and TRBJ2-7; 7 bases agree with TRBD2. CDR1 SGHNT and CDR2 YENEEA come from the germline V gene. V dropped 2 bases and J dropped 2; count of bases not matched to a gene: 3. The CDR3 runs to 14 residues. The CDR3 DNA reads as TGTGCCAGCAGCTTAAGCGGGACCACCTACGAGCAGTACTTC. Amino acid sequence: CASSLSGTTYEQYF.

This clone was detected only once. The J gene is TRBJ1-3, the V gene TRBV29-1; no definite D call. The V gene's germline CDR1 is SQVTM and CDR2 ANQGSEA. The V and J ends lost 0 bases and 0 bases respectively, with 12 bases between them. CDR3 length equals 16 residues. This CDR3 is CSVEEKDGGSGNTIYF. CDR3 nucleotides: TGCAGCGTTGAAGAGAAGGACGGAGGCTCTGGAAACACCATATATTTT.

V is TRBV11-3 and J is TRBJ2-1; D perhaps matches TRBD2 (6 bases). Germline CDR1 SGHNT, CDR2 YENEEA. V lost 11 bases and J 0 bases, leaving 20 bases between the germline ends. The CDR3 has 16 amino acids. The CDR3 DNA sequence: TGTGCCTCCTCTTCGGAGGGAGATAGCTCCTACAATGAGCAGTTCTTC. It is translated as CASSSEGDSSYNEQFF.